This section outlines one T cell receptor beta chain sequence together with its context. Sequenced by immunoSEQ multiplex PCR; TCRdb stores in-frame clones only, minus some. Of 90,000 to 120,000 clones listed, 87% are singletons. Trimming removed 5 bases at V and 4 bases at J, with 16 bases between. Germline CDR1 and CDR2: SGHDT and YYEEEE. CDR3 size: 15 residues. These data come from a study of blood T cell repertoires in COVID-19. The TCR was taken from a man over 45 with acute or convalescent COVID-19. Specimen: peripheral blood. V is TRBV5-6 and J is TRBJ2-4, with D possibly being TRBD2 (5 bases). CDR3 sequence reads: CASSSGKGPKNIQYF. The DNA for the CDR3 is TGTGCCAGCAGTTCGGGGAAGGGTCCAAAAAACATTCAGTACTTC.